A single sample gave rise to the 30 T cell receptor beta chains below, sequenced in a study of blood T cells in healthy people across ages. A second PCR, run for roughly 7 to 11 cycles, used a sample-barcoded 5' primer plus a J-beta primer mix. From the 5' RACE reads, TCRdb called clonotypes with MiXCR, one entry per CDR3 protein. The data show about 1.5 million distinct CDR3 sequences, 40% to 45% seen once. Specimen: blood. The receptors come from a young woman in good health.

This clonotype was observed a few times. V is TRBV7-2 and J is TRBJ2-3, with TRBD1 matching 9 bases. V shed 5 bases, J shed 4 bases, and the junction held 4 bases outside the gene matches. The CDR3 runs 14 residues. In germline, CDR1 is SGHTA, CDR2 FQGNSA. In nucleotides, the CDR3 is TGTGCCAGCAGCACAGGGGGCGGAGCAGATACGCAGTATTTT. It yields the protein CASSTGGGADTQYF.

This clonotype occurred a few times. The chain uses TRBV10-3 and TRBJ1-1; 8 nucleotides match TRBD1. Germline assignment: CDR1 ENHRY and CDR2 SYGVKD. This CDR3 contains 15 residues. After removal of 4 bases from V and 5 bases from J, the junction contained 9 bases not matched to a gene. The CDR3 sequence: CAISGGRGLVTEAFF. CDR3 DNA sequence: TGTGCCATCAGTGGGGGCAGGGGGCTGGTGACTGAAGCTTTCTTT.

The chain couples TRBV4-1 to TRBJ2-7, with TRBD1 as a possible D gene (5 bases). Germline V CDR1 and CDR2: MGHRA, YSYEKL. The length of the CDR3 is 12 residues. Trimming took off 11 bases at V and 2 bases at J, with 13 bases between the two ends. For the CDR3, the DNA is TGCGCCTCCGGCAGGGAACCCTACGAGCAGTACTTC. It specifies CASGREPYEQYF.

The chain joins TRBV12-3 or TRBV12-4 to TRBJ1-4, with 8 bases that match TRBD1. This CDR3 is built from 15 residues. V dropped 8 bases and J dropped 5; count of bases not matched to a gene: 10. Written as DNA, the CDR3 is TGTGCCAGCGGTTCAACAGGGGGATTAAATGAAAAACTGTTTTTT. It translates to CASGSTGGLNEKLFF.

This clonotype was detected many times. V is TRBV20-1 and J is TRBJ2-3; weak D call: TRBD2 (6 bases). The length of the CDR3 is 13 residues. Trimming stripped 5 bases from V and 2 bases from J, with 11 bases between. Germline V gene lookup returns CDR1 DFQATT and CDR2 SNEGSKA (reference sequence). CDR3 protein: CSAQTRSTDTQYF. DNA for the CDR3: TGCAGTGCTCAGACTAGATCCACAGATACGCAGTATTTT.

The CDR3 sequence: CAIRGRSSGNTIYF. The CDR3 DNA is TGTGCCATCAGAGGCAGGAGCTCTGGAAACACCATATATTTT. The chain uses TRBV10-3 and TRBJ1-3; D gene ambiguous. CDR1 and CDR2 from the germline V gene are ENHRY and SYGVKD. Trimming shortened V by 6 bases and J by 0 bases, and 9 bases separated the two germline ends. This CDR3 comprises 14 residues.

This clonotype was detected only a few times. The rearrangement uses TRBV4-3 and TRBJ1-2; D unclear. V was clipped by 0 bases and J by 6 bases, with 5 bases between them. CDR1 and CDR2 from the germline V gene are LGHNA and YSLEER. This CDR3 is built from 12 residues. The CDR3 region has the DNA TGCGCCAGCAGCCAAGACTACCATGGCTACACCTTC. Encoded protein: CASSQDYHGYTF.

This clonotype has a handful of counts. The V and J genes are TRBV11-2 and TRBJ1-5, with 7 bases that match TRBD1. The germline V gene encodes CDR1 SGHAT and CDR2 FQNNGV. The J segment lost 3 bases and the V segment lost 5 bases, leaving 4 bases of the junction unmatched. The CDR3 consists of 14 residues. Here the CDR3 reads CASSPGQDNQPQHF. The CDR3 region has the DNA TGTGCCAGCAGCCCCGGACAGGACAATCAGCCCCAGCATTTT.

The chain couples TRBV29-1 to TRBJ1-1; no clear D gene. Per the germline V gene, CDR1 is SQVTM and CDR2 is ANQGSEA. The CDR3 covers 13 residues. The V and J ends lost 2 bases and 0 bases respectively, with 7 bases between them. CDR3 sequence: CSVENRMNTEAFF. Written as DNA, the CDR3 is TGCAGCGTTGAAAATAGAATGAACACTGAAGCTTTCTTT.

The chain combines TRBV5-6 with TRBJ2-7; D gene unclear. The germline V gene encodes CDR1 SGHDT and CDR2 YYEEEE. V was clipped by 3 bases and J by 3 bases, with 13 bases between them. The CDR3 spans 14 residues. This CDR3 is CASSYGRRVYEQYF. For the CDR3, the DNA is TGTGCCAGCAGCTATGGCAGGAGAGTCTACGAGCAGTACTTC.

The chain is built from TRBV4-3 and TRBJ1-2, with D possibly TRBD1 on 5 matching bases. The CDR3 consists of 14 residues. Germline V gene data show CDR1 as LGHNA and CDR2 as YSLEER. Between the trimmed V and J ends, which lost 0 bases and 2 bases, there was a span of 7 bases. For the CDR3, the DNA is TGCGCCAGCAGCCAAGAGTGGGGGAACTATGGCTACACCTTC. Amino acids: CASSQEWGNYGYTF.

This clonotype was recorded at least ten times. CDR3 in amino acids: CSARDGTGPGNEKLFF. The CDR3 DNA reads TGCAGTGCTAGAGATGGCACCGGGCCGGGGAATGAAAAACTGTTTTTT. This chain uses TRBV20-1 with TRBJ1-4; D is unclear. Trimming removed 0 bases from V and 5 bases from J, with 16 bases in between. From germline, CDR1 is DFQATT and CDR2 SNEGSKA (reference sequence). The CDR3 totals 16 residues.

This clonotype was found a few times. V gene TRBV9 combines with J gene TRBJ2-3, with TRBD1 matching over 7 bases. J was trimmed by 2 bases and V by 3 bases; bases with no gene match: 9. The CDR3 runs to 16 residues. Looked up from germline, CDR1 is SGDLS and CDR2 is YYNGEE. Written as DNA, the CDR3 is TGTGCCAGCAGCGCAACCGGGACAGTTATCACAGATACGCAGTATTTT. This gives the protein CASSATGTVITDTQYF.

This chain links TRBV7-9 with TRBJ2-3; weak D call: TRBD2 (6 bases). Germline V gene lookup returns CDR1 SEHNR and CDR2 FQNEAQ (reference sequence). Trimming took off 5 bases at V and 3 bases at J, with 12 bases between the two ends. CDR3 size: 14 residues. The CDR3 DNA reads TGTGCCAGCAGCCCTTTTAGCGGTACAGATACGCAGTATTTT. Translating it yields CASSPFSGTDTQYF.

This clonotype was observed once. V usage is TRBV20-1 and J usage is TRBJ2-3; maybe TRBD2 (5 bases). Trimming stripped 3 bases from V and 7 bases from J, with 20 bases between. Germline V gene data show CDR1 as DFQATT and CDR2 as SNEGSKA (reference sequence). The CDR3 spans 15 residues. The CDR3: CSAREPSRPANTQYF. CDR3 DNA: TGCAGTGCTAGGGAACCTAGCAGACCAGCGAATACGCAGTATTTT.

The rearrangement joins TRBV7-9 to TRBJ1-2; perhaps TRBD1 as D (5 bases). Per the germline V gene, CDR1 is SEHNR and CDR2 is FQNEAQ (reference sequence). The CDR3 consists of 15 residues. V was pared by 4 bases and J by 3 bases, with 15 bases between. In nucleotides, the CDR3 is TGTGCCAGCAGCTCCTCAGGGAGCCGGGACTATGGCTACACCTTC. Protein sequence: CASSSSGSRDYGYTF.

The chain employs TRBV6-2 or TRBV6-3 and TRBJ2-1; D not resolved. Deletions cut 0 bases from V and 4 bases from J, with 13 bases between. The germline CDR1 and CDR2 sequences are MNHEY and SVGEGT. The length of the CDR3 is 16 residues. In DNA, the CDR3 is TGTGCCAGCAGTTACTCGTTGACCTTCCCTTACAATGAGCAGTTCTTC. Its protein product is CASSYSLTFPYNEQFF.

This clonotype was found many times. The rearrangement joins TRBV5-1 to TRBJ1-2; D possibly corresponds to TRBD1 (6 bases). CDR1 and CDR2 from the germline V gene are SGHRS and YFSETQ. This CDR3 comprises 15 residues. Trimming left V 4 bases short and J 4 bases short, with 17 bases between. The CDR3 bases are TGCGCCAGCAGCGTCACAGGGTTGAGGTCCTATGGCTACACCTTC. It specifies CASSVTGLRSYGYTF.

The chain recombines TRBV20-1 with TRBJ2-3; 7 nucleotides agree with TRBD1. CDR1 is DFQATT, CDR2 SNEGSKA, per germline (reference sequence). This CDR3 is 14 amino acids long. V was pared by 8 bases and J by 2 bases, with 10 bases of the junction left unmatched. The CDR3 region is CSTYRGKATDTQYF. CDR3 in DNA: TGCAGTACCTACAGGGGAAAAGCCACAGATACGCAGTATTTT.

The chain couples TRBV24-1 to TRBJ2-1, with 8 bases lining up with TRBD1. This CDR3 has 14 residues. Germline V gives CDR1 KGHDR, CDR2 SFDVKD. V shed 6 bases, J shed 9 bases, and the junction held 9 bases outside the gene matches. The CDR3 nucleotides read TGTGCCACCAGTACGCGACAGGGGAAAGCTGAGCAGTTCTTC. This encodes CATSTRQGKAEQFF.

The chain couples TRBV5-1 to TRBJ2-5; TRBD1 agrees at 8 bases. The DNA end is a closer match to TRBJ2-7, so the J assignment may be wrong. Germline lookup yields CDR1 SGHRS and CDR2 YFSETQ. The CDR3 has 15 residues. CDR3 DNA sequence: TGCGCCAGCAGCTTGGGTACAGGGGGTGGGGACGAGCAGTACTTC. It is translated as CASSLGTGGGDEQYF.

The rearrangement joins TRBV7-6 to TRBJ2-7; 9 positions match TRBD1. V lost 5 bases to trimming and J lost 5 bases; unmatched junction nucleotides: 7. The germline CDR1 and CDR2 sequences are SGHVS and FNYEAQ. The CDR3 runs to 14 residues. CDR3 residues: CASSLLQGANEQYF. The CDR3 nucleotides read TGTGCCAGCAGCCTTTTACAGGGGGCCAACGAGCAGTACTTC.

This chain links TRBV12-3 or TRBV12-4 with TRBJ2-2, with unresolved D. The CDR3 has 14 amino acids. V gave up 6 bases and J gave up 0 bases, with 8 bases separating them. CDR3 amino acids: CASSEHANTGELFF. The DNA for the CDR3 is TGTGCCAGCAGCGAACATGCGAACACCGGGGAGCTGTTTTTT.

This clonotype came up a few times. The rearrangement joins TRBV18 to TRBJ2-5; the D is unclear. This CDR3 is 13 amino acids long. V lost 6 bases, J lost 5 bases, and 13 bases lay in between. Germline loops: CDR1 KGHSH, CDR2 LQKENI. CDR3 protein: CASSPSTDETQYF. The CDR3 nucleotides read TGTGCCAGCTCTCCTTCTACCGACGAGACCCAGTACTTC.

This clonotype appeared many times. J is TRBJ2-1 and V is TRBV12-3 or TRBV12-4; 7 bases are a match to TRBD1. Trimming cost V 1 base and J 8 bases; bases outside gene matches: 8. This CDR3 has 15 residues. The DNA for the CDR3 is TGTGCCAGCAGTTTAGATAAGACAGGGATCGATGAGCAGTTCTTC. Translating gives CASSLDKTGIDEQFF.

This chain joins TRBV6-6 and TRBJ1-4; D call uncertain. Trimming removed 6 bases from V and 8 bases from J, with 13 bases in between. Germline V gene data show CDR1 as MNHNY and CDR2 as SVGAGI (reference sequence). The CDR3 loop spans 13 amino acids. Written as DNA, the CDR3 is TGTGCCAGCAGGGAGGGTCTACGGGAAAAACTGTTTTTT. Encoded protein: CASREGLREKLFF.

The genes are TRBV12-3 or TRBV12-4 and TRBJ2-4; D is tentatively TRBD1 or TRBD2 (5 bases each). The J call is in doubt because the DNA end fits TRBJ2-7 better. This CDR3 spans 15 amino acids. The CDR3 loop is CASTLRGALASEQYF. The CDR3 DNA reads as TGTGCCAGCACTCTAAGAGGGGCCCTGGCCTCCGAGCAGTACTTC.

This chain uses TRBV20-1 with TRBJ2-5, with D possibly called TRBD1 or TRBD2 (5 bases each). CDR3 length: 14 residues. CDR1 and CDR2 (germline): DFQATT, SNEGSKA (reference sequence). Trimming left V 2 bases short and J 0 bases short, with 10 bases between. The chain's CDR3 is CSARPGRNQETQYF. The CDR3 coding sequence is TGCAGTGCTAGACCGGGACGTAACCAAGAGACCCAGTACTTC.

This clonotype was seen a single time. This chain joins TRBV10-2 and TRBJ2-7; possible D gene TRBD2, 5 bases. Trimming left V 6 bases short and J 10 bases short, with 13 bases between. The CDR3 length is 11 residues. Germline V CDR1 and CDR2: WSHSY, SAAADI. The CDR3: CASSAGTTQYF. CDR3 DNA: TGCGCCAGCAGCGCGGGTACCACCCAGTACTTC.

This clonotype was observed a handful of times. The chain combines TRBV15 with TRBJ2-1; 9 bases agree with TRBD2. Trimming removed 4 bases from V and 5 bases from J; junction bases left unmatched: 12. This CDR3 has 17 amino acids. Germline V gene lookup returns CDR1 LNHNV and CDR2 YYDKDF (reference sequence). The CDR3 DNA reads as TGTGCCACCAGCAACCCGCTAAACCTAGCGGGGAACAATGAGCAGTTCTTC. Protein: CATSNPLNLAGNNEQFF.